This T cell receptor (beta chain) was sequenced during a study of T cells in Graves' hyperthyroidism and ophthalmopathy (dated by TCRdb to the late 2010s). At the level of the whole study: Peripheral blood was collected at initial diagnosis, before any treatment. To identify distinguishing TCR V-J signatures, a discovery cohort of about 100 patients was used, comprising 40 to 45 with Graves' ophthalmopathy and around 57 with stable Graves' hyperthyroidism. Whether ophthalmopathy could be predicted prospectively was tested in an independent validation cohort made up of about 18 hyperthyroidism patients plus 17 patients who later progressed to ophthalmopathy. The 80 to 100 discovery patients were randomly divided into training and test sets at a 7:3 ratio. Thyroid tissue and blood T-cell repertoires from six Graves' hyperthyroidism patients were also compared in the study. Once sampling was done, hyperthyroidism patients were given methimazole at a starting dose of 30 mg daily, whereas ophthalmopathy patients were given high-dose intravenous methylprednisolone. According to the paper, TCR Vbeta CDR3 sequencing was carried out on 135 peripheral blood samples, which came from under 50 ophthalmopathy, under 85 hyperthyroidism and roughly 17 progressor patients. What the study reported, not specific to this receptor: Sample size was not statistically predetermined, and investigators were not blinded to group allocation. Blood samples also contained most of the expanded thyroid clonotypes (frequency above 0.001), which suggests that blood repertoires may reflect thyroid immune responses. In validation, the model predicted progression to ophthalmopathy a median of roughly 6.1 months before onset, with about 64% sensitivity and about 75% specificity. A 13 V-J signature model separated ophthalmopathy from stable hyperthyroidism, with 87.88% sensitivity and around 84% specificity in cross-validation and 80%/75% in testing.

The TCR beta CDR3 regions were amplified from the RNA transcripts. The first round of RT-PCR for the TCR CDR3 was performed with the HTBI primer set and the Qiagen OneStep RT-PCR kit. Libraries were constructed in a second round of multiplex PCR, after which size selection and purification were performed. Paired-end sequencing of the libraries was performed with 100 bp reads on an Illumina HiSeq2000. As for the original processing: SOAPnuke was used to process the raw data, throwing out any read that contained adapters or uncalled bases, had a mean Phred below 15, or lacked an exact constant-primer or identifier match. High-quality paired reads were merged using COPE v1.2.5, and each unique nucleotide sequence was defined as a clonotype. MiTCR v1.1 was used to align the clonotypes against IMGT TRBV, TRBD and TRBJ reference segments. The analysis included only V-J combinations with a frequency above 0.0001, which together covered more than 98% of the repertoires. The TCS score was defined as F50 (clonal expansion) divided by E x V (chaos), with BLOSUM62-based TCRdist calculated between CDR3 peptides within each V-J. Welch's t-statistics and random forest reduced roughly 540 V-J features to about 13, which were used in a naive Bayes classifier (R e1071). TCRdb's own reprocessing of the public reads used fastp at Q25 and MiXCR and kept productive beta chains. Rows are unified per CDR3 protein, each entry keeping the most common DNA and genes. It is TCRdb's table, rather than the study itself, that gives the V and J calls and clone size. Across this sample there are hundreds of thousands of distinct CDR3 sequences, with approximately 15% seen only once. Approximately 13% of the sample lies in the top ten.

Moderately to severely active disease, a Clinical Activity Score of at least 3, a NOSPECS grade of at least 4, and a duration under 3 months were present in ophthalmopathy patients. Patients with uncontrolled infections, other autoimmune diseases, pregnancy or lactation were excluded. Diagnoses were based on clinical symptoms, serum thyroxine and TRAb, thyroid ultrasound and orbital computed tomography. Ficoll-Paque density gradient centrifugation was used to isolate PBMCs from around 9.1 ml of fresh peripheral blood. Trizol reagent was used to extract total RNA, and RNA quality was then checked on an Agilent 2100 Bioanalyzer. This clonotype showed up many times. Its antigen remains unidentified. No quality values exist for individual bases; no much larger clone is one base distant. The specimen was blood. The receptor comes from a woman aged 50 to 65 with Graves' ophthalmopathy.

CDR3 reads: CSARDTGGPNTEAFF. The DNA sequence follows: TGCAGTGCTAGAGACACCGGGGGACCGAACACTGAAGCTTTCTTT. The chain was built from TRBV20-1 and TRBJ1-1; the D region possibly corresponds to TRBD1 (5 bases align). CDR3 length: 15 amino acids, cysteine to phenylalanine. Left in the record is the CDR3 DNA by itself, 45 bases read in frame from the first base. The V and J ends are trimmed by 0 bases and 1 base, leaving 12 bases between them. The germline V gene (reference sequence) specifies DFQATT as CDR1 and SNEGSKA as CDR2.